These 14 T cell receptor beta chains came from one sample sequenced in a study of blood T cell repertoires in COVID-19. Data came from immunoSEQ multiplex PCR; TCRdb stores just in-frame clones and leaves some out. The table records a few hundred thousand clones, nearly 90% of them present only once. The source material was peripheral blood. The receptors stem from a woman in her 30s with COVID-19, enrolled during active disease.

J is TRBJ1-1 and V is TRBV4-1; D gene uncertain. Germline CDR1 and CDR2: MGHRA and YSYEKL. Trimming took 3 bases from V and 1 from J, leaving 18 bases between them. This CDR3 is built from 17 residues. The CDR3 reads CASSQMGGSLRNTEAFF. The CDR3 nucleotides read TGCGCCAGCAGCCAGATGGGAGGGTCCCTTAGGAACACTGAAGCTTTCTTT.

This chain connects TRBV27 to TRBJ2-7; D is possibly TRBD1 (6 bases). V lost 6 bases to trimming and J lost 2 bases, with 14 bases between them. The CDR3 covers 14 residues. CDR1 MNHEY and CDR2 SMNVEV come from the germline V gene (reference sequence). CDR3 sequence (DNA): TGTGCCAGCAGCCCCAGGGGCAGACCCTACGAGCAGTACTTC. Protein: CASSPRGRPYEQYF.

With respect to this clone: At the DNA level, this CDR3 is encoded by other sequences in the same sample as well. This chain connects TRBV7-2 to TRBJ2-5; the D gene is possibly TRBD2 (6 bases). V gave up 5 bases and J gave up 2 bases, with 12 bases separating them. The CDR3 contains 14 residues. Germline V gives CDR1 SGHTA, CDR2 FQGNSA. In DNA form, the CDR3 reads TGTGCCAGCAGCCTAACCAGCGGGCAAGAGACCCAGTACTTC. Protein product: CASSLTSGQETQYF.

V usage is TRBV15 and J usage is TRBJ1-2; weak D call: TRBD1 (6 bases). CDR3 length equals 14 residues. V was clipped by 5 bases and J by 3 bases, with 13 bases between them. Germline V gene lookup returns CDR1 LNHNV and CDR2 YYDKDF (reference sequence). CDR3 sequence (DNA): TGTGCCACCAGCGTACAGGGTGTAGACTATGGCTACACCTTC. Translating it yields CATSVQGVDYGYTF.

The chain carries TRBV18 and TRBJ1-2, with a weak D call TRBD1 (6 bases). This CDR3 is 16 amino acids long. Trimming stripped 0 bases from V and 4 bases from J, with 15 bases between. Per the germline V gene, CDR1 is KGHSH and CDR2 is LQKENI. The CDR3 here is CASSPPPEQGGYGYTF. Here the CDR3 DNA reads TGTGCCAGCTCACCACCCCCCGAACAGGGCGGCTATGGCTACACCTTC.

The V and J genes are TRBV11-2 and TRBJ2-1; 10 nucleotides line up with TRBD2. The germline gives CDR1 SGHAT, CDR2 FQNNGV. The CDR3 runs 18 residues. The V and J ends lost 7 bases and 5 bases, in that order; junction bases with no gene match: 17. In DNA form, the CDR3 reads TGTGCCAGCACCTCACTCATATTTGCTAGCGGGGGAGACAATGAGCAGTTCTTC. It codes for CASTSLIFASGGDNEQFF.

The chain recombines TRBV6-6 with TRBJ1-1, with D uncertain. There are 16 residues in the CDR3. Germline V gene data show CDR1 as MNHNY and CDR2 as SVGAGI (reference sequence). The V gene lost 2 bases and the J gene lost 0 bases, with 13 bases spanning the gap. Here the CDR3 DNA reads TGTGCCAGCAGTTACGCTCCAGACACAATGAACACTGAAGCTTTCTTT. Encoded protein: CASSYAPDTMNTEAFF.

The V gene is TRBV19, the J gene TRBJ1-5; TRBD1 is a possible D gene (5 bases). Germline loops: CDR1 LNHDA, CDR2 SQIVND (reference sequence). CDR3 length equals 15 residues. V lost 1 base and J lost 3, with 10 bases in between. CDR3 in amino acids: CASSIGTRANQPQHF. The CDR3 DNA reads TGTGCCAGTAGTATAGGGACACGGGCCAATCAGCCCCAGCATTTT.

The chain links TRBV7-2 to TRBJ2-7; 10 bases map to TRBD2. CDR1 and CDR2 (germline): SGHTA, FQGNSA. V was clipped by 2 bases and J by 0 bases; unmatched bases: 1. The CDR3 is made up of 15 amino acids. CDR3 bases: TGTGCCAGCAGCTTACGGACTAGCGGCTCCTACGAGCAGTACTTC. Amino acids: CASSLRTSGSYEQYF. Based on the CDR3 plus reference TRBV7-2 and TRBJ2-7, the full variable domain is GAGVSQSPSNKVTEKGKDVELRCDPISGHTALYWYRQSLGQGLEFLIYFQGNSAPDKSGLPSDRFSAERTGGSVSTLTIQRTQQEDSAVYLCASSLRTSGSYEQYFGPGTRLTVT.

The CDR3 loop reads CASSLMTGNGYTF. The DNA for the CDR3 is TGTGCCAGCAGCCTCATGACAGGGAACGGCTACACCTTC. V and J are TRBV4-2 and TRBJ1-2, with 7 bases that match TRBD1. The germline gives CDR1 LGHNA, CDR2 YNFKEQ. This CDR3 has 13 residues. J lost 8 bases, V lost 4 bases, and 7 bases had no gene match.

About this clone: This specimen includes other DNA sequences encoding the same CDR3. This chain joins TRBV7-2 and TRBJ2-1; tentative D call: TRBD2 (6 bases). V was shortened by 5 bases and J by 1 base, with 12 bases between the two germline ends. CDR3 length equals 15 residues. Germline values: CDR1 SGHTA, CDR2 FQGNSA. This CDR3 reads CASSLGRGSYNEQFF. The CDR3 bases are TGTGCCAGCAGCCTAGGTCGGGGGTCCTACAATGAGCAGTTCTTC.

There are many counts of this clone. The rearrangement links TRBV30 to TRBJ2-1; no clear D gene. The V gene's germline CDR1 is GTSNPN and CDR2 SVGIG (reference sequence). This CDR3 region has 12 residues. Between the trimmed V and J ends, which lost 3 bases and 3 bases, there was a span of 6 bases. As DNA, the CDR3 is TGTGCCTGGAGAGTAGTCTACAATGAGCAGTTCTTC. Its protein is CAWRVVYNEQFF.

The rearrangement uses TRBV5-1 and TRBJ2-7, with 7 bases lining up with TRBD2. In germline, CDR1 is SGHRS, CDR2 YFSETQ. The CDR3 is made up of 14 amino acids. The ends lost 4 bases at V and 4 bases at J; junction bases unmatched: 8. The CDR3 region is CASSAGPGGYEQYV. The CDR3 DNA sequence: TGCGCCAGCAGCGCGGGACCCGGGGGGTACGAGCAGTACGTC.

The chain couples TRBV7-2 to TRBJ1-3; maybe TRBD1 (6 bases). This CDR3 region has 14 residues. The V end lost 5 bases, the J end lost 0 bases, and 8 bases lay between the germline ends. Germline V lookup: CDR1 SGHTA, CDR2 FQGNSA. In nucleotides, the CDR3 is TGTGCCAGCAGCCAGGACAGCTCTGGAAACACCATATATTTT. It encodes CASSQDSSGNTIYF.